This passage covers 7 T cell receptor beta chains from one sample sequenced in a study of T cells in Graves' hyperthyroidism and ophthalmopathy. Regions amplified from RNA transcripts were the TCR beta CDR3 regions. Initially, a first-round RT-PCR of the TCR CDR3 employed the HTBI primer set. From the multiplex PCR reads, TCRdb called clonotypes with MiXCR, one entry per CDR3 protein. The sample has some 560,000 distinct CDR3 sequences, more than 15% seen once. Material for sequencing was blood. All receptors derive from a woman between 25 and 40 years old with Graves' hyperthyroidism.

This clonotype was seen more than once but under ten times. The genes are TRBV12-5 and TRBJ1-1; D not certain. CDR3 length: 14 amino acids. Germline assignment: CDR1 LGHNT and CDR2 FRNRAP. The V end lost 1 base, the J end lost 4 bases, and 10 bases lay between the germline ends. Here the CDR3 reads CASGLASLGTEAFF. The CDR3 DNA reads as TGTGCTAGTGGTTTGGCTAGCCTGGGCACTGAAGCTTTCTTT.

This clonotype was seen many times. The chain has TRBV5-6 and TRBJ2-1; 7 bases are a match to TRBD1. Unmatched junction bases numbered 6, after V lost 4 bases and J lost 5 bases. The CDR3 has 14 amino acids. CDR1 and CDR2 (germline): SGHDT, YYEEEE. This CDR3 is CASSRLDRNNEQFF. The CDR3 nucleotides are TGTGCCAGCAGCCGACTGGACAGGAACAATGAGCAGTTCTTC.

Only a few counts were recorded for this clonotype. CDR3 amino acids: CSVEDPVGVTSNRGFF. As DNA, the CDR3 is TGCAGCGTTGAAGATCCCGTGGGGGTAACAAGTAACCGGGGTTTCTTT. This rearrangement joins TRBV29-1 to TRBJ1-1; a possible D gene is TRBD1 (5 bases). Trimming removed 0 bases from V and 13 bases from J, with 27 bases in between. Germline CDR1 and CDR2: SQVTM and ANQGSEA. There are 16 residues in the CDR3.

In regard to this clonotype: A clone one base away is much larger, so this may be a read error. V is TRBV29-1 and J is TRBJ1-1; 7 bases line up with TRBD1. CDR3 length: 18 residues. CDR1 is SQVTM, CDR2 ANQGSEA, per germline. Germline trimming cut 0 bases from V and 1 base from J; bases unmatched to any gene: 14. As DNA, the CDR3 is TGCAGCGTTGAAGATTCTTGGGTATTCGGGACAGAGAACACTGAAGCTTTCTTT. Amino acids: CSVEDSWVFGTENTEAFF.

V is TRBV19 and J is TRBJ2-1, with unresolved D. Germline CDR1 LNHDA, CDR2 SQIVND (reference sequence). With 5 bases removed from V and 0 bases from J, the gap between germline ends came to 17 bases. The CDR3 length is 17 residues. CDR3 DNA: TGTGCCAGTAGTCCTCGTGCTACCGGTTCCTCCTACAATGAGCAGTTCTTC. Translated: CASSPRATGSSYNEQFF.

This clonotype was seen more than once but under ten times. The rearrangement links TRBV12-3 or TRBV12-4 to TRBJ2-1, with D uncertain. The germline V and J ends were trimmed by 3 bases and 0 bases, with 9 bases remaining between them. This CDR3 has 15 amino acids. Here the CDR3 reads CASSFYEISYNEQFF. As DNA, the CDR3 is TGTGCCAGCAGTTTTTATGAAATCTCCTACAATGAGCAGTTCTTC.

This clonotype has ten or more counts. V gene TRBV7-2 combines with J gene TRBJ1-2; D possibly corresponds to TRBD1 (5 bases). Trimming took off 2 bases at V and 2 bases at J, with 15 bases between the two ends. Germline CDR1 and CDR2: SGHTA and FQGNSA. CDR3 length equals 16 residues. Here the CDR3 reads CASSLRGSLLNYGYTF. The CDR3 DNA sequence: TGTGCCAGCAGCTTAAGGGGCAGCCTATTAAACTATGGCTACACCTTC.